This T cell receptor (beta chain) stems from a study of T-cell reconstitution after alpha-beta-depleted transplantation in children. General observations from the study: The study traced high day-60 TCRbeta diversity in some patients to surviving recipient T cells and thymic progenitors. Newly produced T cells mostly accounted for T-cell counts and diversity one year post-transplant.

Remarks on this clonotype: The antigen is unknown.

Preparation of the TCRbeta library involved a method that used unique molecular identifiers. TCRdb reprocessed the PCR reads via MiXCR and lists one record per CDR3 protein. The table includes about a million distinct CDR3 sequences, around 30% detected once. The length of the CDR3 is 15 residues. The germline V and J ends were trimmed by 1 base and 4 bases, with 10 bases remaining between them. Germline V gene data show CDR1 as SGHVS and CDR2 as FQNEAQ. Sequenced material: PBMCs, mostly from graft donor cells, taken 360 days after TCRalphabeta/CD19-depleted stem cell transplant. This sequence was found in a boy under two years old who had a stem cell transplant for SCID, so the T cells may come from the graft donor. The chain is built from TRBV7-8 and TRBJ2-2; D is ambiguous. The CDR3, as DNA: TGTGCCAGCAGCTTAGGGCAGGTCCTCACCGGGGAGCTGTTTTTT. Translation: CASSLGQVLTGELFF.